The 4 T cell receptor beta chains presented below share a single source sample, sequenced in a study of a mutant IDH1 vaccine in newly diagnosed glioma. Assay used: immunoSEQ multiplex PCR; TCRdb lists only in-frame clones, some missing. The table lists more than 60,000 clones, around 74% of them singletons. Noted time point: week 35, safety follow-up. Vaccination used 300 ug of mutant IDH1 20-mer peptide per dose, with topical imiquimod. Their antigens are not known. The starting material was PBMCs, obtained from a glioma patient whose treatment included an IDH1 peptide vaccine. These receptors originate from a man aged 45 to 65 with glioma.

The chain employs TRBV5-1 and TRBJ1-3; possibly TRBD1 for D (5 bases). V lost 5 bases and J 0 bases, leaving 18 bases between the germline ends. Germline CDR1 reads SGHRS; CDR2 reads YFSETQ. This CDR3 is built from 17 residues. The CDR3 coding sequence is TGCGCCAGCAGTCCGGAGGGAGGGGCCCTCTCTGGAAACACCATATATTTT. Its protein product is CASSPEGGALSGNTIYF.

The CDR3 spells CASSGETTSTDTQYF. The CDR3 region has the DNA TGTGCCAGCAGTGGGGAGACAACTAGCACAGATACGCAGTATTTT. V gene TRBV6-1 combines with J gene TRBJ2-3; tentatively, D is TRBD2 (5 bases). The CDR3 is 15 residues long. The V gene's germline CDR1 is MNHNS and CDR2 SASEGT. Trimming removed 4 bases at V and 0 bases at J, with 11 bases between.

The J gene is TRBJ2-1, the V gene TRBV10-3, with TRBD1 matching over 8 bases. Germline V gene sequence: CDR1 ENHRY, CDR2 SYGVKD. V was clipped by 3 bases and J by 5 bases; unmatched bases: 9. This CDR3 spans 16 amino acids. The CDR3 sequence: CAISDPDRGADNEQFF. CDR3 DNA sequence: TGTGCCATCAGTGACCCAGACAGGGGAGCGGACAATGAGCAGTTCTTC.

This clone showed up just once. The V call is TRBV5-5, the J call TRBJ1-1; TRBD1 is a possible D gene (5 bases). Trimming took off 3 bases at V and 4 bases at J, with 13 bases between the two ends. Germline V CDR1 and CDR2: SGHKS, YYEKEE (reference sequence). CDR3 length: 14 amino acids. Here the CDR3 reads CASSYSAGTTEAFF. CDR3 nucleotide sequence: TGTGCCAGCAGCTATTCGGCCGGGACCACTGAAGCTTTCTTT. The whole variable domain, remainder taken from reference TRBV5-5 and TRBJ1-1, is DAGVTQSPTHLIKTRGQQVTLRCSPISGHKSVSWYQQVLGQGPQFIFQYYEKEERGRGNFPDRFSARQFPNYSSELNVNALLLGDSALYLCASSYSAGTTEAFFGQGTRLTVV.